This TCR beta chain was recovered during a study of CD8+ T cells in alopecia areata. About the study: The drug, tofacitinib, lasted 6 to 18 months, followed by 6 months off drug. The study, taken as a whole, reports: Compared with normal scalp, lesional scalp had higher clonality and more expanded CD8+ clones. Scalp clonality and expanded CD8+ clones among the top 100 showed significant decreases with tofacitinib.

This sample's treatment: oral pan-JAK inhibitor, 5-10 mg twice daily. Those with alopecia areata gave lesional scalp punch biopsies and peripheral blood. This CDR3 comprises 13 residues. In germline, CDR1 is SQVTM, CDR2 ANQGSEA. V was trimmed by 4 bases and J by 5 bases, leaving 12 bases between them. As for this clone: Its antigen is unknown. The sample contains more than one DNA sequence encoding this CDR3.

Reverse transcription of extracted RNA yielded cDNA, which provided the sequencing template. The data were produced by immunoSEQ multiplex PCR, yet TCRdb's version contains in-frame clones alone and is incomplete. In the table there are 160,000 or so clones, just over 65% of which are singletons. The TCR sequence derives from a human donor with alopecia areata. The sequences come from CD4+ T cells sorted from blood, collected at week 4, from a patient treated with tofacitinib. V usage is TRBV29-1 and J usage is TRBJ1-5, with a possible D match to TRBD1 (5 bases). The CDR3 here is CSVAGTGDQPQHF. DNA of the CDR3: TGCAGCGTTGCCGGGACGGGTGATCAGCCCCAGCATTTT.